A single T cell receptor (beta chain) is shown here with its context. The sample is drawn from a study of cytomegalovirus exposure and HLA in healthy donors. This CDR3 comprises 16 residues. Deletions cut 4 bases from V and 4 bases from J, with 14 bases between. In germline, CDR1 is MNHEY, CDR2 SVGAGI. 60 Vbeta and 13 Jbeta primers were used in PCR. Generated by immunoSEQ multiplex PCR, the TCRdb table keeps only in-frame clones and is missing some. The data show some 160,000 clones, with roughly 79% seen just once and less than 2% held by the top ten. The sequence came from a man aged 40-49 years in good health and CMV-seronegative. What was sequenced was PBMCs. This rearrangement joins TRBV6-5 to TRBJ2-6, with unresolved D. The CDR3 bases are TGTGCCAGCAGTTCGCGAGGCGGCACGGGGGCCAACGTCCTGACTTTC. Its translation: CASSSRGGTGANVLTF.